This T cell receptor beta chain emerged from a study of blood T cell repertoires in COVID-19 (dated by TCRdb to 2020 to 2021). With regard to the full study: Samples from collaborators originated in the United States, Italy and Spain and spanned both the acute and convalescent phases of COVID-19. The material from the prospective study consisted of cDNA or gDNA derived from T cells, B-cell-depleted T cells, or PBMCs. The repertoires were released in a freely available public database meant as a resource for research on the immune response to SARS-CoV-2. Subjects who had been exposed to COVID-19, were actively infected with it, or had recovered from it provided the deeply sampled blood TCRbeta repertoires that made up the dataset. HLA class I and class II types, where available, came from metadata supplied by the sample provider rather than from assay-based typing. The samples were drawn from the first 160 participants of the ongoing ImmuneRACE study and from more than 1,000 subjects provided by 6 global collaborators. Sample metadata almost always included a de-identified subject ID, COVID-19 status, age in years and sex.

In the prospective study, participants were about 18 to 95 years old, resided in fewer than 25 geographic areas of the United States, and were enrolled through a virtual design. Cohort assignment in the prospective study relied on participant-reported clinical history from a screening survey and a study questionnaire. For ImmuneRACE Cohort 3, a participant was defined as recovered based on two consecutive negative NP/OP PCR tests, clearance by a healthcare professional, or resolution of symptoms. In the prospective study, whole blood, serum and a nasopharyngeal or oropharyngeal swab were collected from each participant by mobile phlebotomists. Participants in the prospective study had the option to provide additional blood draws and questionnaires over a 2-month period. Before DNA extraction, blood samples from the prospective study were shipped at room temperature or frozen. The immunoSEQ Assay, a bias-controlled multiplex PCR, was used to amplify TCRbeta CDR3 regions from genomic DNA. Per the original workflow: The number of nucleated cells in each sample was estimated by amplification of reference gene primers within the assay. To quantify the absolute abundance of each unique TCRbeta CDR3 rearrangement, sequence reads were collapsed and filtered. For each sample, productive Simpson clonality was calculated by taking the square root of Simpson's diversity index across productive rearrangements. In its TCRdb copy, this immuneACCESS table keeps in-frame sequences only and misses some clones. Where compared with another copy, unresolved V genes explain less than half of these, and the others have no known cause. V, J and clone size were drawn from that table, and D and trimming were deduced from the DNA. The sample profile shows fewer than 350,000 clones; around 84% of them were found once. Jointly, the top ten make up 2% to 3% of the sample.

What the study reported, not specific to this receptor: The quantity of clinical and demographic metadata differed by source and by participant and was supplied without curation.

Comments on this clone: The antigen this receptor binds is unknown. Base-call qualities are not available, and no considerably larger clone is one nucleotide away.

The CDR3 sequence holds 13 residues, the cysteine and phenylalanine included. The DNA shown is the 39-base CDR3, in frame from base 1. The germline V gene (reference sequence) specifies DFQATT as CDR1 and SNEGSKA as CDR2. V has 3 bases trimmed and J has 8 bases trimmed; junction bases matching no gene number 3. Recombination connected TRBV20-1 to TRBJ2-1, with TRBD2 identical over 11 junction bases. The TCR comes from a woman aged 45-59 years who had recovered from COVID-19. The specimen sequenced was PBMCs or T cells enriched from blood (not recorded which). The encoded CDR3 is CSASTSGSDEQFF. In nucleotide form, the sequence is TGCAGTGCTAGTACTAGCGGGAGCGATGAGCAGTTCTTC.